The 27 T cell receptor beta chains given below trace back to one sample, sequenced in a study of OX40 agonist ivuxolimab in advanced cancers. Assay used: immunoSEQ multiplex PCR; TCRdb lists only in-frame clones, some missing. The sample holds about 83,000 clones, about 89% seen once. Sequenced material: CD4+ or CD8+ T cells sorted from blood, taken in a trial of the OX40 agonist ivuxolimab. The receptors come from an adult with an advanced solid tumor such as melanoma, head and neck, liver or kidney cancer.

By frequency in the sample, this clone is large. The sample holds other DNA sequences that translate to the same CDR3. CDR3 bases: TGTGCCTGGAGTGTACAGAGCAATCAGCCCCAGCATTTT. This gives the protein CAWSVQSNQPQHF. J is TRBJ1-5 and V is TRBV30, with D hard to call. This CDR3 region has 13 residues. Germline V CDR1 and CDR2: GTSNPN, SVGIG (reference sequence). The V end lost 0 bases, the J end lost 1 base, and 4 bases lay between the germline ends.

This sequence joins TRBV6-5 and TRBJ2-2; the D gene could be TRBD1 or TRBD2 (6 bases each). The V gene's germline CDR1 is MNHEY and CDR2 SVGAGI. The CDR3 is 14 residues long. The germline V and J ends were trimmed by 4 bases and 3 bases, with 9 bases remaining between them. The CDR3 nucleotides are TGTGCCAGCAGTTTGGAGGGGGACACCGGGGAGCTGTTTTTT. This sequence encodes CASSLEGDTGELFF.

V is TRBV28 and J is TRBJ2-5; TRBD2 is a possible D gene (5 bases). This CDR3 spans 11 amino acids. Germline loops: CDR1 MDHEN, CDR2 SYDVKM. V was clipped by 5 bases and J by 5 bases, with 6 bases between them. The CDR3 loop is CASSRGETQYF. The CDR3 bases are TGTGCCAGCAGTAGAGGGGAGACCCAGTACTTC.

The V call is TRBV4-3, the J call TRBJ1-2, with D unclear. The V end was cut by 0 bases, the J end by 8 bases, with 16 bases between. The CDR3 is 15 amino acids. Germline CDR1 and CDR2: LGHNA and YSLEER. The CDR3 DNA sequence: TGCGCCAGCAGCCAAGATATTCCAGGCTCCCTAGGCTACACCTTC. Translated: CASSQDIPGSLGYTF.

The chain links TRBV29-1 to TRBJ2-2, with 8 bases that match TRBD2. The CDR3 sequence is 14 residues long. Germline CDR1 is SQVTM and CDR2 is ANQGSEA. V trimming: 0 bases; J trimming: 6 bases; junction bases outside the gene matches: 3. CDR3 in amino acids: CSVEESGRPGELFF. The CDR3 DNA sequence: TGCAGCGTTGAAGAAAGCGGGAGACCCGGGGAGCTGTTTTTT.

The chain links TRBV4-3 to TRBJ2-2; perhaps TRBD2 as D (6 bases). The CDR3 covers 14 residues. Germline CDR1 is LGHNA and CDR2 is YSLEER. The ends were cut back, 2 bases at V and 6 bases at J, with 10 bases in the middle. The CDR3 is CASSQIGGPGELFF. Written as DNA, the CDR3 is TGCGCCAGCAGCCAAATCGGAGGGCCCGGGGAGCTGTTTTTT.

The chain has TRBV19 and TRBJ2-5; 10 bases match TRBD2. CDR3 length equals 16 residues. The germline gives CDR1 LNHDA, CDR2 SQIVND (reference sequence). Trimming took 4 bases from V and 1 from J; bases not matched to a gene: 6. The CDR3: CASSKYSGGLQETQYF. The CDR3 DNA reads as TGTGCCAGTAGTAAATATAGCGGGGGGCTCCAAGAGACCCAGTACTTC.

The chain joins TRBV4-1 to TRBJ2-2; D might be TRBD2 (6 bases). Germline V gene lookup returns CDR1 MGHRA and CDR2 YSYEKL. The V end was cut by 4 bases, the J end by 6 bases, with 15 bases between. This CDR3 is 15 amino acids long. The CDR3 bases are TGCGCCAGCAGCCCCTCTAGCGTATTCGCCGGGGAGCTGTTTTTT. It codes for CASSPSSVFAGELFF.

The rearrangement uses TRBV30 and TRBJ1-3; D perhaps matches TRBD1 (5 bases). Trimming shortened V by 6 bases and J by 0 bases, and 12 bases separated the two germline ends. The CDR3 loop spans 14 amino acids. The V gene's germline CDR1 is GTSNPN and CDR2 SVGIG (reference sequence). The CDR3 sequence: CACKDGGSGNTIYF. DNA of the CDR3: TGTGCCTGTAAAGACGGGGGCTCTGGAAACACCATATATTTT.

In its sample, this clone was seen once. The CDR3 bases are TGTGCCAGTAGTATCGACAGGGATGGGCCCGGGGAGCTGTTTTTT. Translation: CASSIDRDGPGELFF. The chain uses TRBV19 and TRBJ2-2; 7 bases are a match to TRBD1. CDR3 length: 15 residues. The germline CDR1 and CDR2 sequences are LNHDA and SQIVND (reference sequence). Germline trimming cut 3 bases from V and 6 bases from J; bases unmatched to any gene: 7.

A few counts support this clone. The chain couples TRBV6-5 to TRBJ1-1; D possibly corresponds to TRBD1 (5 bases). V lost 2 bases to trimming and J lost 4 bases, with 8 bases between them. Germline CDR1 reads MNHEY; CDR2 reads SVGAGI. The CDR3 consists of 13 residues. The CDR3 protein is CASSYGQGTEAFF. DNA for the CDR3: TGTGCCAGCAGTTACGGGCAGGGCACTGAAGCTTTCTTT.

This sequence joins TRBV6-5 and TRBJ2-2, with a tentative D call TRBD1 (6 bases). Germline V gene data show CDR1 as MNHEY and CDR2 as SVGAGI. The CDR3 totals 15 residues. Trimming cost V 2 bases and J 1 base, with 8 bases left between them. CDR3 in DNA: TGTGCCAGCAGTTACGGGACATTGAACACCGGGGAGCTGTTTTTT. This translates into CASSYGTLNTGELFF.

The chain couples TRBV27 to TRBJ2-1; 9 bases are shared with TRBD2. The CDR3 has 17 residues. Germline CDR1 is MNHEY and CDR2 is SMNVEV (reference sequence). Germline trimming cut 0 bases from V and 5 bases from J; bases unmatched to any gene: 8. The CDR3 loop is CASSLSGPSGENNEQFF. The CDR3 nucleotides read TGTGCCAGCAGTTTATCTGGACCTAGCGGGGAGAACAATGAGCAGTTCTTC.

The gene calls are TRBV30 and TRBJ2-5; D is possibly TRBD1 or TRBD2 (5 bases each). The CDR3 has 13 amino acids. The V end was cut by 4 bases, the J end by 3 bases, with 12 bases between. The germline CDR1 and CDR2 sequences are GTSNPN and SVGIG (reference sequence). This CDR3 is CAWTGGTKETQYF. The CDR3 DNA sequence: TGTGCCTGGACTGGGGGAACGAAAGAGACCCAGTACTTC.

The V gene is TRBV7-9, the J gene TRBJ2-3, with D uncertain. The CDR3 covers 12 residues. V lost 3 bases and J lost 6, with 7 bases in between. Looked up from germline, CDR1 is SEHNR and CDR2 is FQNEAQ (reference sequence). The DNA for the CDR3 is TGTGCCAGCAGCTTTTTAGGGGATACGCAGTATTTT. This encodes CASSFLGDTQYF.

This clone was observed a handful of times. The CDR3 nucleotides read TGTGCCAGCAGCGACTGGACCGGGGAGCTGTTTTTT. It specifies CASSDWTGELFF. This chain links TRBV25-1 with TRBJ2-2, with D uncertain. Trimming cost V 6 bases and J 5 bases, with 7 bases left between them. The CDR3 extends over 12 amino acids. CDR1 MGHDK and CDR2 SYGVNS come from the germline V gene. Supplemented by reference TRBV25-1 and TRBJ2-2, the full variable domain reads EADIYQTPRYLVIGTGKKITLECSQTMGHDKMYWYQQDPGMELHLIHYSYGVNSTEKGDLSSESTVSRIRTEHFPLTLESARPSHTSQYLCASSDWTGELFFGEGSRLTVL.

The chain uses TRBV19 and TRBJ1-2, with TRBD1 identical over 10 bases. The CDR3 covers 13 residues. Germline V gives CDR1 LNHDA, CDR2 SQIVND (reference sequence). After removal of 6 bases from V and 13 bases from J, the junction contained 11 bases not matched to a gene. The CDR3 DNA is TGTGCCAGTAGATCCGGGACAGGGGTCGTCGTCACCTTC. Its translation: CASRSGTGVVVTF.

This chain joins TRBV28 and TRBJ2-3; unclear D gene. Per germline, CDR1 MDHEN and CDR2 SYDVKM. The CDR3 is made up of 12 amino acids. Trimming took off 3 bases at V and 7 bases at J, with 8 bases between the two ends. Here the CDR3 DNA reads TGTGCCAGCAGTTTGGATCGGTATACGCAGTATTTT. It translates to CASSLDRYTQYF.

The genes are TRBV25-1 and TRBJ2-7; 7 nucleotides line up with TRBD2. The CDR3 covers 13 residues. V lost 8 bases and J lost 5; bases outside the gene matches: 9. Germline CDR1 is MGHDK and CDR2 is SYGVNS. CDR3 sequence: CASGLEQLHEQYF. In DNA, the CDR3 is TGTGCCAGCGGACTAGAACAGCTCCACGAGCAGTACTTC.

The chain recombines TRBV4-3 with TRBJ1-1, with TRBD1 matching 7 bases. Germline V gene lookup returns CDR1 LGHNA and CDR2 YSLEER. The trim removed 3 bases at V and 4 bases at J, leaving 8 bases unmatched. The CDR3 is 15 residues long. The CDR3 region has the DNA TGCGCCAGCAGCCAGCTGACAGGGAGTTTCACTGAAGCTTTCTTT. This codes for CASSQLTGSFTEAFF.

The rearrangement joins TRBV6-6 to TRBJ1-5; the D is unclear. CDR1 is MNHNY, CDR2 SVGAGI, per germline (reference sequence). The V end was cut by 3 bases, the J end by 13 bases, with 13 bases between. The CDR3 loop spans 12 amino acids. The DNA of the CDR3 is TGTGCCAGCAGTTATCCAGAAGAGGCTCAGCATTTT. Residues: CASSYPEEAQHF.

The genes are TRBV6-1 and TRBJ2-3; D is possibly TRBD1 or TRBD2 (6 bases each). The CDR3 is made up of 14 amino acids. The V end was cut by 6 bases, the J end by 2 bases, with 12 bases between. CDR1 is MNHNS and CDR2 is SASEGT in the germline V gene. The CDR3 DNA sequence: TGTGCCAGCAGACCCGGGGGCGTCACAGATACGCAGTATTTT. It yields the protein CASRPGGVTDTQYF.

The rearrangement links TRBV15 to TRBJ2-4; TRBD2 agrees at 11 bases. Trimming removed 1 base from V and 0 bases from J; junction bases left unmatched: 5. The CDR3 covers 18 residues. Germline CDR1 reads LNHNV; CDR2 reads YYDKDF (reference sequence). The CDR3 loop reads CATSRGLAGRLAKNIQYF. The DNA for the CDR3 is TGTGCCACCAGCAGAGGACTAGCGGGGAGATTAGCCAAAAACATTCAGTACTTC.

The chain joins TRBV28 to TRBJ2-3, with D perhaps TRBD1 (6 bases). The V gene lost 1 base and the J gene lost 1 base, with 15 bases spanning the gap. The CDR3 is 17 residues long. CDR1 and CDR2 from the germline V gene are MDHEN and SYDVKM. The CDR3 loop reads CASSLLQGEGGTDTQYF. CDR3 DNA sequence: TGTGCCAGCAGTTTATTACAGGGTGAAGGAGGCACAGATACGCAGTATTTT.

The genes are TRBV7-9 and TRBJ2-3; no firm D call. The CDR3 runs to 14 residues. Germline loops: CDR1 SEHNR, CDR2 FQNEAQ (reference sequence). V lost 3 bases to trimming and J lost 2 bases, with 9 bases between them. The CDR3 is CASSLGTFTDTQYF. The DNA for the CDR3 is TGTGCCAGCAGCTTGGGCACCTTCACAGATACGCAGTATTTT. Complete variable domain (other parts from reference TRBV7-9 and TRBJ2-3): DTGVSQNPRHKITKRGQNVTFRCDPISEHNRLYWYRQTLGQGPEFLTYFQNEAQLEKSRLLSDRFSAERPKGSFSTLEIQRTEQGDSAMYLCASSLGTFTDTQYFGPGTRLTVL.

In DNA form, the CDR3 reads TGTGCCAGCAGCTTATTCCTCTCTGGGGCCAACGTCCTGACTTTC. Its protein product is CASSLFLSGANVLTF. The rearrangement uses TRBV11-2 and TRBJ2-6; D not resolved. Trimming stripped 2 bases from V and 0 bases from J, with 5 bases between. Germline V gives CDR1 SGHAT, CDR2 FQNNGV. The CDR3 runs to 15 residues.

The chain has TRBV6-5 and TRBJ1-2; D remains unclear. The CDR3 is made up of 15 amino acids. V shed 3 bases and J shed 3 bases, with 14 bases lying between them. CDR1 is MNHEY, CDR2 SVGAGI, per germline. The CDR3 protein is CASSYSPPFYYGYTF. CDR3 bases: TGTGCCAGCAGTTATTCCCCACCTTTTTACTATGGCTACACCTTC.